This paragraph covers one T cell receptor (beta chain) sequence. Its antigen is unknown. The length of the CDR3 is 13 residues. The germline V gene encodes CDR1 SQVTM and CDR2 ANQGSEA. With 5 bases removed from V and 1 base from J, the gap between germline ends came to 8 bases. Clones were sequenced by immunoSEQ multiplex PCR, and TCRdb holds only the in-frame ones, with some missing. This table has approximately 120,000 clones, about nine tenths appearing once. The sample originates from a study of T cell responses to AZD1222 COVID-19 vaccine. Study observations and caveats: A reported finding is that nearly half of spike-specific TCRs target unmutated variant regions.

The chain combines TRBV29-1 with TRBJ2-2, with a tentative D call TRBD1 (6 bases). This receptor was identified in an adult in good health. The sequences come from peripheral blood, collected on day 0 of AZD1222 vaccination. The CDR3 bases are TGCAGCGTTTCGGGACAGAACACCGGGGAGCTGTTTTTT. This codes for CSVSGQNTGELFF.